This paragraph reports one TCR beta chain. No antigen is known for it. Sequencing was performed with immunoSEQ multiplex PCR; in TCRdb, only in-frame clones are kept and a portion is missing. This table holds roughly 100,000 clones, around 80% found once. The V end was cut by 1 base, the J end by 6 bases, with 6 bases between. The CDR3 contains 12 residues. Germline assignment: CDR1 SGHVS and CDR2 FNYEAQ. This sample is part of a study of T cell clones after liver transplantation. The wider study: Immunosuppression withdrawal was tried within 2 years after liver transplantation in this trial. Three of the eight recipients were HCV-positive; the rest had non-autoimmune, non-viral transplant indications. Third-party-reactive TCRbeta sequences from pre-transplant mixed lymphocyte reactions served as antigen-independent comparators. Study results and limitations: A significant post-transplant drop in circulating graft-donor-reactive CD4 TCRbeta sequences occurred in most of the 8 subjects.

The TCR comes from a human patient who received a liver transplant. The T cells may partly be graft donor cells. The J gene is TRBJ1-2, the V gene TRBV7-6; perhaps TRBD1 as D (5 bases). The starting material was CD4+ T cells from blood, obtained approximately 4 years after liver transplant. CDR3 nucleotide sequence: TGTGCCAGCAGCTTAGTAGGGGATGGCTACACCTTC. Protein product: CASSLVGDGYTF.